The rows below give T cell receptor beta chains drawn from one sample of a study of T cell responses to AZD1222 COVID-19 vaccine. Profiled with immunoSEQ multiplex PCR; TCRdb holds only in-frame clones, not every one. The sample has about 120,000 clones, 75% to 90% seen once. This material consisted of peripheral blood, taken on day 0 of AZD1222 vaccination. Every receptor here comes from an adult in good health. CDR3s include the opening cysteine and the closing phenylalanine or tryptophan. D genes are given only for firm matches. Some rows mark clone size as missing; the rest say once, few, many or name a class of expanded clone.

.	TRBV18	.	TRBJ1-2	CASTQQGPAYGYTF	TGTGCCAGCACTCAACAGGGTCCTGCCTATGGCTACACCTTC
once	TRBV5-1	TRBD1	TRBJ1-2	CASSETGFAGYTF	TGCGCCAGCAGCGAGACAGGGTTTGCTGGCTACACCTTC
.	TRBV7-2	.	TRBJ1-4	CASSSGLYEKLFF	TGTGCCAGCAGCTCGGGACTTTATGAAAAACTGTTTTTT
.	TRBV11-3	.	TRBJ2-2	CASSLDQLGNTGELFF	TGTGCCAGCAGCTTAGATCAGCTGGGGAACACCGGGGAGCTGTTTTTT
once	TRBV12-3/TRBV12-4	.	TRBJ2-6	CASLLPGANVLTF	TGTGCCAGCCTCCTCCCTGGGGCCAACGTCCTGACTTTC
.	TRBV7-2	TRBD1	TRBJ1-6	CASSSPPGGEGNSPLHF	TGTGCCAGCAGCTCCCCACCAGGGGGCGAAGGTAATTCACCCCTCCACTTT
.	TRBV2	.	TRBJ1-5	CASSAGNQPQHF	TGTGCCAGCAGTGCTGGCAATCAGCCCCAGCATTTT
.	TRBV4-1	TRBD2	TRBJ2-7	CASSQETPLAGSKGEQYF	TGCGCCAGCAGCCAAGAGACCCCCCTAGCGGGGTCCAAAGGCGAGCAGTACTTC
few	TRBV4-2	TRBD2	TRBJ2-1	CASSQVVGSGYNEQFF	TGTGCCAGCAGCCAAGTCGTCGGTAGCGGGTACAATGAGCAGTTCTTC
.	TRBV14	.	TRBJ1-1	CASSLQGFGTEAFF	TGTGCCAGCAGCCTCCAGGGATTTGGCACTGAAGCTTTCTTT
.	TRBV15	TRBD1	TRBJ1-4	CATSRERDRGATNEKLFF	TGTGCCACCAGCAGAGAGCGGGACAGGGGAGCAACTAATGAAAAACTGTTTTTT
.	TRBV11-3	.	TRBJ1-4	CASSQGREQLFF	TGTGCCAGCAGCCAGGGTAGGGAGCAACTGTTTTTT
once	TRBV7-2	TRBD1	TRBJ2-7	CASSLSFGQGYEQYF	TGTGCCAGCAGCTTAAGTTTCGGACAGGGCTACGAGCAGTACTTC
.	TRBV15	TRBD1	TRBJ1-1	CATIAGGTVPEAFF	TGTGCCACCATTGCGGGAGGGACAGTACCTGAAGCTTTCTTT
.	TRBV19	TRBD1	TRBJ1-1	CASSNYRGGGNTEAFF	TGTGCCAGTAGTAATTACAGGGGTGGGGGGAACACTGAAGCTTTCTTT
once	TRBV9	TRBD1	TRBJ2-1	CASSSSRRTGSYNEQFF	TGTGCCAGCAGCTCAAGCCGCAGGACAGGCTCCTACAATGAGCAGTTCTTC
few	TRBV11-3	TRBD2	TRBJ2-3	CASSLRLAVTDTQYF	TGTGCCAGCAGCTTACGGCTAGCGGTCACAGATACGCAGTATTTT
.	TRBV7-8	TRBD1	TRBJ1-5	CASSLGTGGGDQPQHF	TGTGCCAGCAGCTTAGGGACAGGGGGCGGGGATCAGCCCCAGCATTTT
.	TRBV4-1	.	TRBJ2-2	CASSLRGGNTGELFF	TGCGCCAGCAGCCTGAGGGGAGGGAACACCGGGGAGCTGTTTTTT
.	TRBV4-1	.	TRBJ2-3	CASSPERLPSTDTQYF	TGCGCCAGCAGCCCGGAGAGACTACCAAGCACAGATACGCAGTATTTT
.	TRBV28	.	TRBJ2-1	CASSSLGSFSYNEQFF	TGTGCCAGCAGTTCACTTGGGTCTTTCTCCTACAATGAGCAGTTCTTC
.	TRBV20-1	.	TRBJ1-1	CSASRPGVNTEAFF	TGCAGTGCTAGTCGGCCAGGGGTTAACACTGAAGCTTTCTTT
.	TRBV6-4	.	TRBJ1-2	CASSVDRTSGGYTF	TGTGCCAGCAGTGTTGACAGGACCTCCGGTGGCTACACCTTC
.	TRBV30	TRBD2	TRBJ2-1	CAWGWGGSLNEQFF	TGTGCCTGGGGATGGGGCGGGAGCCTCAATGAGCAGTTCTTC
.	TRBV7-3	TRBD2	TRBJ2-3	CASSRGLAGEGTQYF	TGTGCCAGCAGCCGCGGACTAGCGGGGGAGGGTACGCAGTATTTT
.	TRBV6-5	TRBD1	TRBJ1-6	CASSYSGGQGDSPLHF	TGTGCCAGCAGTTACTCGGGGGGACAGGGAGATTCACCCCTCCACTTT
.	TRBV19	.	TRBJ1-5	CASSGGHYSNQPQHF	TGTGCCAGTAGTGGGGGACACTATAGCAATCAGCCCCAGCATTTT
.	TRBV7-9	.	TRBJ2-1	CASSPMLGLLSSYNEQFF	TGTGCCAGCAGCCCGATGCTGGGACTTTTAAGCTCCTACAATGAGCAGTTCTTC
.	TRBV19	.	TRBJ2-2	CASSKAGLLGGTGELFF	TGTGCCAGTAGTAAGGCCGGACTCCTAGGGGGGACCGGGGAGCTGTTTTTT
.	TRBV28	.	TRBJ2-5	CASGLTGPLTQYF	TGTGCCAGCGGATTGACGGGCCCCTTGACCCAGTACTTC
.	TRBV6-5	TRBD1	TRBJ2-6	CASKQGALGANVLTF	TGTGCCAGCAAACAGGGGGCGCTTGGGGCCAACGTCCTGACTTTC
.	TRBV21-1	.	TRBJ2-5	CASSSGTVGWETQYF	TGTGCCAGCAGCTCTGGGACAGTAGGGTGGGAGACCCAGTACTTC
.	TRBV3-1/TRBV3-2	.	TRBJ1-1	CASSQSVKGGKNTEAFF	TGTGCCAGCAGCCAATCTGTAAAGGGGGGGAAGAACACTGAAGCTTTCTTT
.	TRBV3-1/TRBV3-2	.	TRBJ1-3	CASSRNLGNTIYF	TGTGCCAGCAGCCGGAACCTTGGAAACACCATATATTTT
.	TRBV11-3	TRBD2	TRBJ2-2	CASSLGTSDTGELFF	TGTGCCAGCAGCTTAGGGACTAGCGACACCGGGGAGCTGTTTTTT